A selection of T cell receptor beta chains follows, all from one sample in a study of T-cell reconstitution after alpha-beta-depleted transplantation in children. TCRdb re-called the PCR reads with MiXCR, one entry per CDR3 protein. The profile covers 600,000 to 700,000 distinct CDR3 sequences, with less than 15% appearing a single time and 0.79% taken by the ten largest. Sequencing used PBMCs, obtained before TCRalphabeta/CD19-depleted stem cell transplant. These TCRs come from a girl aged 2 to 10 with congenital amegakaryocytic thrombocytopenia, due to receive a stem cell transplant. Both conserved end residues are part of each CDR3. A D gene is named only where the DNA matches it firmly. Clone size is not always given. Where it is, it says once, few, many or a class for expanded clones.

V	D	size	J	CDR3	DNA
TRBV5-1	TRBD1	many	TRBJ2-2	CASSLVGQGAIDTGELFF	TGCGCCAGCAGTCTGGTGGGACAGGGGGCGATCGACACCGGGGAGCTGTTTTTT
TRBV12-3/TRBV12-4	NA	many	TRBJ2-2	CASSSTYNTGELFF	TGTGCCAGCAGTTCAACCTACAACACCGGGGAGCTGTTTTTT
TRBV28	TRBD2	few	TRBJ2-7	CASSFPSSSGREYEQYF	TGTGCCAGCAGTTTCCCCTCCTCTAGCGGGAGGGAGTACGAGCAGTACTTC
TRBV7-2	NA	many	TRBJ2-1	CASRKWGGDEQFF	TGTGCCAGCAGGAAATGGGGAGGAGATGAGCAGTTCTTC
TRBV5-1	NA	NA	TRBJ2-3	CASSLAGATRGDTQYF	TGCGCCAGCAGCTTGGCGGGGGCCACCCGAGGAGATACGCAGTATTTT
TRBV5-8	TRBD1	NA	TRBJ2-3	CASSFQGARTDTQYF	TGTGCCAGCAGCTTTCAGGGGGCTCGCACAGATACGCAGTATTTT
TRBV4-2	NA	few	TRBJ2-7	CASSQVEAMRYEQYF	TGTGCCAGCAGCCAAGTGGAGGCGATGAGGTACGAGCAGTACTTC
TRBV7-9	NA	NA	TRBJ2-1	CASSRDNDEQFF	TGTGCCAGCAGCCGGGACAACGATGAGCAGTTCTTC
TRBV7-2	NA	few	TRBJ1-2	CASSPSNGWINYGYTF	TGTGCCAGCAGCCCCTCTAACGGGTGGATTAACTATGGCTACACCTTC
TRBV24-1	NA	NA	TRBJ2-5	CATSEVETQYF	TGTGCCACCAGTGAAGTTGAGACCCAGTACTTC
TRBV5-1	TRBD2	many	TRBJ2-3	CASSWKGLAGAKTDTQYF	TGCGCCAGCAGCTGGAAGGGACTAGCGGGAGCTAAAACAGATACGCAGTATTTT
TRBV12-3/TRBV12-4	NA	many	TRBJ2-1	CASIISSSYNEQFF	TGTGCCAGCATCATCAGCAGCTCGTACAATGAGCAGTTCTTC
TRBV5-1	TRBD2	NA	TRBJ2-7	CASSLVPAGDYEQYF	TGCGCCAGCAGCTTGGTTCCAGCGGGGGACTACGAGCAGTACTTC
TRBV4-1	NA	NA	TRBJ2-1	CASSQPGRAGLYNEQFF	TGCGCCAGCAGCCAACCGGGGCGGGCAGGCCTATACAATGAGCAGTTCTTC
TRBV29-1	TRBD1	many	TRBJ1-2	CSVIQGGDGYTF	TGCAGCGTTATACAGGGGGGTGACGGCTACACCTTC
TRBV5-1	TRBD1	few	TRBJ2-7	CASSLAGTGFIEQYF	TGCGCCAGCAGCTTGGCCGGGACAGGGTTCATCGAGCAGTACTTC
TRBV5-1	TRBD2	many	TRBJ2-3	CASSWRGSSTDTQYF	TGCGCCAGCAGCTGGCGGGGGAGTTCAACAGATACGCAGTATTTT
TRBV5-1	NA	many	TRBJ2-5	CASSLDSLETQYF	TGCGCCAGCAGCTTGGACAGCTTGGAGACCCAGTACTTC
TRBV12-3/TRBV12-4	NA	few	TRBJ2-3	CASGVRGHSTDTQYF	TGTGCCAGCGGGGTTCGCGGGCATAGCACAGATACGCAGTATTTT
TRBV29-1	TRBD2	few	TRBJ2-7	CSVEPLQREVDEQYF	TGCAGCGTTGAGCCGCTTCAGCGGGAGGTGGACGAGCAGTACTTC
TRBV12-3/TRBV12-4	NA	many	TRBJ1-5	CASSRRPMGGGNQPQHF	TGTGCCAGCAGCCGTCGTCCGATGGGGGGTGGAAATCAGCCCCAGCATTTT
TRBV12-3/TRBV12-4	TRBD2	many	TRBJ2-2	CASSPGTSGSTGELFF	TGTGCCAGCAGTCCCGGGACTAGCGGGTCCACCGGGGAGCTGTTTTTT
TRBV12-3/TRBV12-4	NA	many	TRBJ2-3	CASSLSAGSDTQYF	TGTGCCAGCAGTTTATCTGCGGGTTCAGATACGCAGTATTTT
TRBV25-1	TRBD2	NA	TRBJ2-7	CASRALAGGPYSYEQYF	TGTGCCAGCAGAGCACTAGCGGGAGGTCCCTACTCCTACGAGCAGTACTTC
TRBV29-1	NA	many	TRBJ1-1	CSVGRQPSGTEAFF	TGCAGCGTTGGACGACAGCCCTCGGGCACTGAAGCTTTCTTT
TRBV7-9	NA	few	TRBJ2-3	CASSFARLDTQYF	TGTGCCAGCAGCTTCGCGAGGCTTGATACGCAGTATTTT
TRBV25-1	NA	NA	TRBJ2-5	CASSEFLDSQETQYF	TGTGCCAGCAGTGAATTTTTGGACTCCCAGGAGACCCAGTACTTC
TRBV29-1	NA	NA	TRBJ2-1	CSVVPGSPILGREQFF	TGCAGCGTGGTCCCCGGGTCTCCAATCCTGGGTCGTGAGCAGTTCTTC
TRBV12-3/TRBV12-4	NA	few	TRBJ2-1	CASSLISTQWDEQFF	TGTGCCAGCAGTTTAATCTCAACCCAGTGGGATGAGCAGTTCTTC
TRBV18	TRBD1	few	TRBJ2-1	CASSPASGTGVANEQFF	TGTGCCAGCTCACCAGCATCCGGGACAGGGGTGGCTAATGAGCAGTTCTTC
TRBV29-1	TRBD1	NA	TRBJ2-3	CSVRQGQIADTQYF	TGCAGCGTCCGACAGGGCCAAATCGCAGATACGCAGTATTTT
TRBV5-1	NA	many	TRBJ1-6	CASSFSARDDSPLHF	TGCGCCAGCAGCTTCTCTGCCAGGGATGATTCACCCCTCCACTTT
TRBV20-1	NA	many	TRBJ1-5	CSANARGAGWQPQHF	TGCAGTGCTAATGCGAGGGGCGCGGGATGGCAGCCCCAGCATTTT
TRBV10-3	TRBD2	few	TRBJ2-1	CAISESTSPYNEQFF	TGTGCCATCAGTGAGTCGACTAGCCCATACAATGAGCAGTTCTTC
TRBV11-2	NA	many	TRBJ2-6	CASSLVQGIPGANVLTF	TGTGCCAGCAGCTTAGTGCAGGGGATTCCTGGGGCCAACGTCCTGACTTTC
TRBV3-1	NA	NA	TRBJ2-4	CASSQVSGLIAKNIQYF	TGTGCCAGCAGCCAAGTTTCGGGACTCATAGCCAAAAACATTCAGTACTTC
TRBV6-1	NA	many	TRBJ2-1	CASSIAESSYNEQFF	TGTGCCAGCAGTATAGCGGAAAGCTCCTACAATGAGCAGTTCTTC
TRBV28	TRBD1	few	TRBJ1-5	CASSRDRASNQPQHF	TGTGCCAGCAGCCGGGACAGGGCAAGCAATCAGCCCCAGCATTTT
TRBV5-4	NA	many	TRBJ2-7	CASSGGQTVDAYEQYF	TGTGCCAGCAGCGGGGGCCAGACAGTAGACGCCTACGAGCAGTACTTC
TRBV7-9	TRBD2	NA	TRBJ2-7	CASSPKLAESSYEQYF	TGTGCCAGCAGCCCTAAACTAGCGGAGTCCTCCTACGAGCAGTACTTC
TRBV14	TRBD1	few	TRBJ1-1	CASSRHRGTEAFF	TGTGCCAGCAGCCGTCACAGGGGGACTGAAGCTTTCTTT
TRBV5-1	TRBD1	many	TRBJ1-2	CASSITGTGNGYTF	TGCGCCAGCAGCATTACCGGGACAGGGAATGGCTACACCTTC
TRBV27	TRBD1	few	TRBJ2-7	CASSLVRGTGAEQYF	TGTGCCAGCAGTTTAGTTCGGGGGACAGGGGCCGAGCAGTACTTC
TRBV30	TRBD2	NA	TRBJ2-1	CAWSVPLAGAYNEQFF	TGTGCCTGGAGTGTACCCCTAGCGGGAGCCTACAATGAGCAGTTCTTC
TRBV7-7	TRBD2	few	TRBJ2-1	CASSLTSGSWNEQFF	TGTGCCAGCAGCTTAACTAGCGGGAGTTGGAATGAGCAGTTCTTC
TRBV30	TRBD2	NA	TRBJ2-7	CAGSGTYEQYF	TGTGCCGGGAGCGGGACCTACGAGCAGTACTTC
TRBV11-2	NA	NA	TRBJ1-2	CASSADPTIGTVYGYTF	TGTGCCAGCAGCGCGGACCCTACCATTGGAACCGTCTATGGCTACACCTTC
TRBV3-1	TRBD1	few	TRBJ1-1	CASSAGGINTEAFF	TGTGCCAGCAGCGCAGGGGGGATAAACACTGAAGCTTTCTTT
TRBV14	NA	few	TRBJ2-1	CASSLNTGTEQFF	TGTGCCAGCAGCCTCAATACCGGGACAGAGCAGTTCTTC
TRBV12-3/TRBV12-4	NA	many	TRBJ2-1	CASSPTGANEQFF	TGTGCCAGCAGCCCTACCGGGGCCAATGAGCAGTTCTTC
TRBV20-1	NA	NA	TRBJ2-7	CSAGTDAYEQYF	TGCAGTGCCGGGACGGATGCCTACGAGCAGTACTTC
TRBV20-1	NA	NA	TRBJ2-1	CSARRVGQVANEQFF	TGCAGTGCTAGAAGAGTTGGTCAGGTGGCCAATGAGCAGTTCTTC